These 16 T cell receptor beta chains were all obtained from the same sample, sequenced in a study of neurological immune-mediated disorders. This sample's time point: longitudinal time-point 1 (baseline). TCRdb fed the 5' RACE reads into MiXCR, producing one record per CDR3 protein. The sample contains about 71,000 distinct CDR3 sequences, roughly 10% of which appear only once. The source material was PBMCs. These receptors came from a man between 25 and 39 years old in good health.

As concerns this clonotype: Relative to the germline gene, one junction end is altered; a read error may explain this. V usage is TRBV7-9 and J usage is TRBJ2-6, with D possibly being TRBD1 (5 bases). The CDR3 length is 17 residues. Germline V gene sequence: CDR1 SEHNR, CDR2 FQNEAQ (reference sequence). CDR3 residues: CASSYGQPGSGANVLPF. In DNA form, the CDR3 reads TGTGCCAGCAGCTACGGTCAGCCTGGCTCTGGGGCCAACGTCCTGCCTTTC. The full variable domain, its missing parts supplied by reference TRBV7-9 and TRBJ2-6, is DTGVSQNPRHKITKRGQNVTFRCDPISEHNRLYWYRQTLGQGPEFLTYFQNEAQLEKSRLLSDRFSAERPKGSFSTLEIQRTEQGDSAMYLCASSYGQPGSGANVLPFGAGSRLTVL.

This clonotype appeared many times. This chain links TRBV7-8 with TRBJ2-2, with D uncertain. CDR3 length: 14 residues. The V gene's germline CDR1 is SGHVS and CDR2 FQNEAQ. Trimming shortened V by 6 bases and J by 4 bases, and 12 bases separated the two germline ends. CDR3 region: CASSQLDGTGELFF. The CDR3 coding sequence is TGTGCCAGCAGTCAACTGGATGGCACCGGGGAGCTGTTTTTT.

The chain joins TRBV28 to TRBJ2-5; 10 bases line up with TRBD2. The CDR3 length is 15 residues. Unmatched junction bases numbered 6, after V lost 6 bases and J lost 2 bases. The germline CDR1 and CDR2 sequences are MDHEN and SYDVKM. The CDR3: CASSRASGGQETQYF. The CDR3, as DNA: TGTGCCAGCAGCCGAGCTAGCGGGGGTCAAGAGACCCAGTACTTC.

This clonotype was seen repeatedly, ten times or more. The J gene is TRBJ2-3, the V gene TRBV5-1; 12 nucleotides align to TRBD2. The germline V gene encodes CDR1 SGHRS and CDR2 YFSETQ. The CDR3 totals 16 residues. V trimming: 2 bases; J trimming: 4 bases; junction bases outside the gene matches: 5. The chain's CDR3 is CASSFLAGGPADTQYF. DNA of the CDR3: TGCGCCAGCAGCTTCCTAGCGGGAGGGCCCGCAGATACGCAGTATTTT.

The chain carries TRBV12-3 or TRBV12-4 and TRBJ2-5; D possibly corresponds to TRBD2 (6 bases). This CDR3 is built from 14 residues. V gave up 6 bases and J gave up 1 base, with 12 bases separating them. In nucleotides, the CDR3 is TGTGCCAGCAGGGACGGGACTCTCCAAGAGACCCAGTACTTC. Encoded protein: CASRDGTLQETQYF.

The chain joins TRBV7-3 to TRBJ2-1, with D tentatively TRBD1 (7 bases). V was cut by 1 base and J by 8 bases, with 18 bases left in between. Germline CDR1 is SGHTA and CDR2 is FQGTGA. There are 16 residues in the CDR3. This chain's CDR3 is CASSLNLGGGPDEQFF. The CDR3 DNA sequence: TGTGCCAGCAGCTTAAATCTTGGAGGGGGCCCCGATGAGCAGTTCTTC.

This clonotype came up many times. The genes are TRBV27 and TRBJ2-1, with 9 bases fitting TRBD2. The CDR3 consists of 18 residues. Germline assignment: CDR1 MNHEY and CDR2 SMNVEV (reference sequence). The trim removed 5 bases at V and 3 bases at J, leaving 14 bases unmatched. CDR3 DNA sequence: TGTGCCAGCAGTCCACGGACAATAGCGGGAGTCGTCTACAATGAGCAGTTCTTC. Residues: CASSPRTIAGVVYNEQFF.

This clonotype counts as medium-sized (0.01 to 0.1%). The chain is built from TRBV10-3 and TRBJ1-5; 9 bases are shared with TRBD1. The germline V gene has CDR1 ENHRY and CDR2 SYGVKD. This CDR3 is built from 16 residues. The trim removed 2 bases at V and 5 bases at J, leaving 7 bases unmatched. CDR3 in DNA: TGTGCCATCAGTGAGGGTACAGGGGGCATAGATCAGCCCCAGCATTTT. The encoded protein is CAISEGTGGIDQPQHF.

This clonotype was recorded at least ten times. Here the CDR3 DNA reads TGCGCCAGCAGCCAAGAAACAGGACAGCCCACCTACGAGCAGTACTTC. Protein product: CASSQETGQPTYEQYF. V and J are TRBV4-1 and TRBJ2-7; D might be TRBD1 (6 bases). From germline, CDR1 is MGHRA and CDR2 YSYEKL. The ends were cut back, 0 bases at V and 2 bases at J, with 14 bases in the middle. The CDR3 sequence is 16 residues long.

This clonotype was seen many times. The chain uses TRBV5-1 and TRBJ2-7, with 9 nucleotides matching TRBD2. The CDR3 consists of 15 residues. V lost 3 bases, J lost 0 bases, and 4 bases stayed unmatched. From germline, CDR1 is SGHRS and CDR2 YFSETQ. The DNA for the CDR3 is TGCGCCAGCAGCTCTAGCGGGATGAGCTCCTACGAGCAGTACTTC. Translating it yields CASSSSGMSSYEQYF.

This clonotype was detected only a few times. The chain uses TRBV5-1 and TRBJ1-1, with TRBD1 matching 8 bases. The CDR3 is made up of 14 amino acids. Unmatched junction bases numbered 6, after V lost 5 bases and J lost 3 bases. Germline CDR1 reads SGHRS; CDR2 reads YFSETQ. The CDR3 DNA reads TGCGCCAGCAGTTCCGCAGGGGGCTACACTGAAGCTTTCTTT. This codes for CASSSAGGYTEAFF.

This clonotype was recorded at least ten times. The chain is built from TRBV28 and TRBJ2-7; TRBD2 agrees at 8 bases. The CDR3 loop spans 14 amino acids. The germline V gene encodes CDR1 MDHEN and CDR2 SYDVKM. Trimming at V came to 5 bases and at J to 7 bases, leaving 10 bases not matched to a gene. DNA for the CDR3: TGTGCCAGCAGTAGCGGGAGCCAACCGGGGGAGCAGTACTTC. It codes for CASSSGSQPGEQYF.

Of note for this clonotype: One base away lies a much larger clone, so this may be a sequencing read error. The J gene is TRBJ2-3, the V gene TRBV5-1, with 8 positions matching TRBD2. The length of the CDR3 is 14 residues. Unmatched junction bases numbered 4, after V lost 4 bases and J lost 3 bases. Germline CDR1 and CDR2: SGHRS and YFSETQ. CDR3 DNA sequence: TGCGCCAGCAGCCCACTAGCGGTGACAGATACGCAGTATTTT. This encodes CASSPLAVTDTQYF.

This clonotype appeared once. A clone one base away is much larger, so this may be a read error. This chain joins TRBV7-2 and TRBJ2-1; 7 bases fit TRBD1. Germline CDR1 and CDR2: SGHTA and FQGNSA. The CDR3 is 14 amino acids. In DNA form, the CDR3 reads TGTGCCAGCAGCTCAGGGGGACGGTACAATGAGCTGTTCTTC. It encodes CASSSGGRYNELFF.

This clonotype has more than one count but fewer than ten. The genes are TRBV4-1 and TRBJ2-7; 7 positions agree with TRBD1. The ends lost 5 bases at V and 5 bases at J; junction bases unmatched: 9. This CDR3 comprises 14 residues. The germline CDR1 and CDR2 sequences are MGHRA and YSYEKL. CDR3 loop: CASSMADRPHEQYF. CDR3 nucleotide sequence: TGCGCCAGCAGCATGGCGGACAGGCCACACGAGCAGTACTTC.

This clonotype came up many times. V and J are TRBV4-2 and TRBJ2-1; D not certain. This CDR3 contains 15 residues. Germline values: CDR1 LGHNA, CDR2 YNFKEQ. Trimming cost V 0 bases and J 4 bases, with 10 bases left between them. CDR3 nucleotides: TGTGCCAGCAGCCAAGAGGGCGGCGTGTACAATGAGCAGTTCTTC. Protein product: CASSQEGGVYNEQFF.